This TCR beta chain is drawn from a study of cytomegalovirus exposure and HLA in healthy donors. Study-wide results and limits: In vitro experiments confirmed that three CMV-associated chains were specific for CMV antigens.

In regard to this clone: As yet, its antigen is unknown.

13 Jbeta primers and 60 Vbeta primers were used for the PCR. This table comes from immunoSEQ multiplex PCR, and its TCRdb copy is limited to in-frame clones, with some not included. In all, the sample yields some 120,000 clones. This receptor was identified in a man between 40 and 49 years old in good health and CMV-seronegative. The specimen sequenced was PBMCs.

DNA for the CDR3: TGTGCCAGCAGTGCCGACAGCTATGGCTACACCTTC. Translated: CASSADSYGYTF. The V call is TRBV2, the J call TRBJ1-2; perhaps TRBD1 as D (5 bases). Trimming cost V 4 bases and J 4 bases, with 7 bases left between them. Germline CDR1 reads SNHLY; CDR2 reads FYNNEI. The CDR3 has 12 amino acids. Looking up the rest from reference TRBV2 and TRBJ1-2 gives the full variable domain: EPEVTQTPSHQVTQMGQEVILRCVPISNHLYFYWYRQILGQKVEFLVSFYNNEISEKSEIFDDQFSVERPDGSNFTLKIRSTKLEDSAMYFCASSADSYGYTFGSGTRLTVV.